The entry that follows covers one T cell receptor beta chain sequence. The antigen remains undetermined. An Oncomine TCR Beta short-read assay was used to sequence the DNA from cultured CD4+ T cells. TCRdb re-analysed the PCR reads in MiXCR, keeping a single row per CDR3 protein. The sample carries about 8,800 distinct CDR3 sequences, 45% to 60% recorded once. The sample belongs to a study of vaccination and CD4 T cells after COVID-19. The CDR3 has 12 residues. V was trimmed by 5 bases and J by 4 bases, leaving 8 bases between them. Treatment reported: roughly 10-day PBMC culture with coronavirus spike peptide pools or control peptides (ViraFEST assay).

The V and J genes are TRBV12-3 or TRBV12-4 and TRBJ1-1; D remains unclear. The sequencing sample was made of CD4+ T cells from blood, cultured in vitro. This clonotype originated in a human donor who had recovered from COVID-19. As DNA, the CDR3 is TGTGCCAGCAGTCTGGATGCCACTGAAGCTTTCTTT. Amino acids: CASSLDATEAFF.